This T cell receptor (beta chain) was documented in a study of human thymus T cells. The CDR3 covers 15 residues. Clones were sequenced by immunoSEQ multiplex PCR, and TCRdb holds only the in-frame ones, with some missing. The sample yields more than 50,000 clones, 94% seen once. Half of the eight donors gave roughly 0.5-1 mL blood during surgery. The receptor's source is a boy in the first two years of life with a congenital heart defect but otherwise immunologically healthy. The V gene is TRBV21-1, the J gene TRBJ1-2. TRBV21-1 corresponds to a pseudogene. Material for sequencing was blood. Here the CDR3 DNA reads TGTGCCAGACGACTCCGGGACGGGAGGAGTGGTGGCTACACCTTC. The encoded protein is CARRLRDGRSGGYTF.